Each of the 2 T cell receptor beta chains below was sequenced from the same sample in a study of T-cell memory formation after mild COVID-19. Via MiXCR, TCRdb re-called the 5' RACE reads, giving one row per CDR3 protein. The top ten clones hold approximately 12% of a sample with over 450,000 distinct CDR3 sequences, roughly 20% of them seen once. Input material: PBMCs or a T cell subset sorted from them (not recorded which). These receptors were taken from an adult woman who had mild COVID-19 (a few samples of this study predate the infection). Cell type and time point are not known.

This clonotype has just a few counts. This chain connects TRBV7-6 to TRBJ2-7; D might be TRBD1 (6 bases). Per germline, CDR1 SGHVS and CDR2 FNYEAQ. This CDR3 has 13 residues. Trimming stripped 5 bases from V and 4 bases from J, with 12 bases between. CDR3: CASSAATGYEQYF. The CDR3 nucleotides are TGTGCCAGCAGCGCGGCGACAGGATACGAGCAGTACTTC.

This clonotype has ten or more counts. The V and J genes are TRBV29-1 and TRBJ2-3; D unclear. This CDR3 contains 12 residues. Trimming removed 7 bases at V and 1 base at J, with 9 bases between. Looked up from germline, CDR1 is SQVTM and CDR2 is ANQGSEA. DNA of the CDR3: TGCAGCGCCGGGCTAGGCACAGATACGCAGTATTTT. Translated, it gives CSAGLGTDTQYF.